This T cell receptor beta chain was documented in a study of T cell repertoires in cytomegalovirus infection. Study summary: An indication of both CMV infection and matching HLA type came from public TCR beta signatures. Study-level results: Summed frequency of shared TCR beta families picked out CMV carriers who also had the relevant HLA. HLA-C-restricted CMV clonotypes gave the most frequent clonotype in two of eight donors.

With 2 bases removed from V and 3 bases from J, the gap between germline ends came to 11 bases. Germline V CDR1 and CDR2: MGHRA, YSYEKL. This CDR3 has 15 amino acids. Note on this clonotype: Its target is not known.

In TCRdb, the reads were re-called with MiXCR into one record per CDR3 protein. The table shows around 440,000 distinct CDR3 sequences, with approximately 10% occurring only once. Sequences were obtained from PBMCs. The clonotype originates from a human donor in good health (CMV status not recorded). Some clones in this sample may be carry-over from other donors' samples. This chain joins TRBV4-1 and TRBJ1-5; no clear D gene. CDR3 bases: TGCGCCAGCAGCCAAACAATTCCACTCAATCAGCCCCAGCATTTT. It yields the protein CASSQTIPLNQPQHF.